This T cell receptor (beta chain) was found in a study of T and B cells in COVID-19 patients. Overall study: About 90% of the roughly 20 active-infection patients had comorbidities associated with unfavorable COVID-19 outcome.

V was clipped by 3 bases and J by 0 bases, with 6 bases between them. The CDR3 consists of 14 residues. Germline lookup yields CDR1 KGHSH and CDR2 LQKENI. Study-wide results and limits: CD4+, regulatory T cell, CD8+ and sorted SARS-CoV-2-responsive or tetramer+ T cells were not yet sequenced. Patients with COVID-19 reportedly showed strongly skewed T cell receptor beta variable and joining gene usage.

BIOMED2 TRB-A/B primer pools were used in multiplex TRB PCR. TCRdb used MiXCR to reprocess the multiplex PCR reads, holding one entry per CDR3 protein. The sample consists of about 16,000 distinct CDR3 sequences, about a quarter of them appearing once. Worth noting for this clonotype: Its cognate antigen is unknown.

Each TRB amplification used roughly 250-550 ng of genomic DNA from blood. This chain uses TRBV18 with TRBJ1-3; unclear D gene. The receptor's source is a human donor who had recovered from COVID-19. Material for sequencing was blood. This CDR3 is CASSPQNSGNTIYF. In DNA form, the CDR3 reads TGTGCCAGCTCACCCCAGAACTCTGGAAACACCATATATTTT.